Presented here are 9 T cell receptor beta chains from one specimen sequenced in a study of blood T cell repertoires in COVID-19. The assay was immunoSEQ multiplex PCR, and TCRdb's table has in-frame clones only and misses some. In the table there are 150,000 or so clones, over 60% of which are singletons. The sample consisted of peripheral blood. Receptors were obtained from a woman older than 75 with active or convalescent COVID-19.

The V gene is TRBV3-1 (or the pseudogene TRBV3-2), the J gene TRBJ2-7; D gene ambiguous. Per germline, CDR1 LGHDT and CDR2 YNNKEL (reference sequence). This CDR3 has 13 residues. V was cut by 2 bases and J by 7 bases, with 12 bases left in between. CDR3 in DNA: TGTGCCAGCAGCCAAAAGGTCGGAGTTGAGCAGTACTTC. It translates to CASSQKVGVEQYF.

The chain is built from TRBV7-6 and TRBJ1-4; 9 bases map to TRBD1. This CDR3 has 17 amino acids. Germline V gene lookup returns CDR1 SGHVS and CDR2 FNYEAQ. V lost 1 base, J lost 5 bases, and 8 bases stayed unmatched. Written as DNA, the CDR3 is TGTGCCAGCAGCTTAGTGACACAGGGGGCGGTAAATGAAAAACTGTTTTTT. It translates to CASSLVTQGAVNEKLFF.

This clone was observed a single time. This rearrangement joins TRBV21-1 to TRBJ1-3; the D call TRBD1 from the table was never checked on the DNA. TRBV21-1 is annotated as a pseudogene. The CDR3 length is 16 residues. The CDR3 is CASSGDRGRVGNTIYF. The CDR3, as DNA: TGTGCCAGCAGCGGGGACAGGGGGCGGGTTGGAAACACCATATATTTT.

J is TRBJ2-1 and V is TRBV7-8; TRBD2 aligns across 13 bases. Germline lookup yields CDR1 SGHVS and CDR2 FQNEAQ. V was clipped by 6 bases and J by 4 bases; unmatched bases: 0. CDR3 size: 14 residues. The CDR3 reads CASRLAGGYNEQFF. DNA of the CDR3: TGTGCCAGCAGACTAGCGGGGGGGTACAATGAGCAGTTCTTC.

This sequence joins TRBV19 and TRBJ1-1; D is possibly TRBD1 (5 bases). The CDR3 contains 13 residues. Trimming removed 9 bases from V and 4 bases from J, with 15 bases in between. Germline assignment: CDR1 LNHDA and CDR2 SQIVND (reference sequence). This CDR3 is CASTNRGGTEAFF. Written as DNA, the CDR3 is TGTGCCAGCACTAATAGGGGAGGCACTGAAGCTTTCTTT.

The chain links TRBV3-1 (or the pseudogene TRBV3-2) to TRBJ2-1; TRBD2 matches at 11 bases. The J segment lost 4 bases and the V segment lost 1 base, leaving 9 bases of the junction unmatched. The germline gives CDR1 LGHDT, CDR2 YNNKEL (reference sequence). The CDR3 sequence is 18 residues long. CDR3 sequence: CASSQVSLAGGPYNEQFF. The CDR3 nucleotides are TGTGCCAGCAGCCAAGTCAGTCTAGCGGGGGGCCCATACAATGAGCAGTTCTTC.

This chain uses TRBV2 with TRBJ1-5; the D gene is possibly TRBD1 (5 bases). V lost 4 bases, J lost 13 bases, and 11 bases lay in between. The germline CDR1 and CDR2 sequences are SNHLY and FYNNEI. The CDR3 contains 11 residues. The CDR3 sequence: CASSVGHLQHF. CDR3 nucleotides: TGTGCCAGCAGTGTAGGACACCTTCAGCATTTT.

The rearrangement uses TRBV5-1 and TRBJ1-2; 7 bases are shared with TRBD1. The CDR3 contains 15 residues. Germline V CDR1 and CDR2: SGHRS, YFSETQ. With 0 bases clipped from V and 6 bases from J, the junction kept 8 bases outside the gene matches. CDR3 amino acids: CASSLAVTGQHGYTF. The CDR3 bases are TGCGCCAGCAGCTTGGCCGTGACAGGGCAGCATGGCTACACCTTC.

This rearrangement joins TRBV5-4 to TRBJ1-6; 8 bases map to TRBD1. The CDR3 length is 15 residues. In germline, CDR1 is SGHNT, CDR2 YYREEE (reference sequence). The ends lost 0 bases at V and 7 bases at J; junction bases unmatched: 3. DNA of the CDR3: TGTGCCAGCAGCTTGGACAGGGGGTGGAATTCACCCCTCCACTTT. Translated: CASSLDRGWNSPLHF.